This T cell receptor beta chain is from a study of cytomegalovirus exposure and HLA in healthy donors. The CDR3 is made up of 13 amino acids. V was trimmed by 0 bases and J by 5 bases, leaving 7 bases between them. Germline-derived CDR1 and CDR2 are SGHNT and YENEEA. Vbeta (60) and Jbeta (13) primers were used in the PCR. The protocol was immunoSEQ multiplex PCR, while the TCRdb copy is restricted to in-frame clones and leaves out a portion. The sample has 100,000 to 150,000 clones; approximately 69% are singletons. Study observations and caveats: Available immune exposure information was restricted to CMV serostatus only.

This clone showed up just once. Its antigen is not identified. The specimen was PBMCs. The J gene is TRBJ2-5, the V gene TRBV11-3; no clear D gene. This receptor was identified in a man between 40 and 49 years old in good health and CMV-seropositive. The CDR3 sequence is CASSLEGAETQYF. The CDR3 DNA is TGTGCCAGCAGCTTAGAGGGCGCGGAGACCCAGTACTTC.